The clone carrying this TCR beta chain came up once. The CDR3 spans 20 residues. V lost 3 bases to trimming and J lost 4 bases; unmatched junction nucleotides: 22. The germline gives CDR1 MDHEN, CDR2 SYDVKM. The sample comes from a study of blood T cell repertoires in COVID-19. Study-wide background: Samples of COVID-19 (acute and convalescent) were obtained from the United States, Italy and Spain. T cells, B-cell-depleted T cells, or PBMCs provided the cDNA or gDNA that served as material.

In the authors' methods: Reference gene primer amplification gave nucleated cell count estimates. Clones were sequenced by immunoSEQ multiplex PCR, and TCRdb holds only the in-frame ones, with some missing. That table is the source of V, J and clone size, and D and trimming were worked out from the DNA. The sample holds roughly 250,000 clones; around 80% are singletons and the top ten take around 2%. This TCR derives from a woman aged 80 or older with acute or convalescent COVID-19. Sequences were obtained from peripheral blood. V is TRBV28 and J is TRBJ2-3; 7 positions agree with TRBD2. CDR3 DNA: TGTGCCAGCAGTTTTACCCGAAACATGGGGCCCGGTCGGGGGGCAGATACGCAGTATTTT. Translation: CASSFTRNMGPGRGADTQYF.